This T cell receptor (beta chain) was documented in a study of CD8 T cells in ankylosing spondylitis (dated by TCRdb to about 2017). Study-level background: The study profiled T cell receptor beta repertoires in healthy donors and ankylosing spondylitis patients to find disease-linked TCR variants. The full study cohort comprised 25 ankylosing spondylitis patients and over a hundred healthy donors. Peripheral blood was sampled, and synovial fluid was also collected from ankylosing spondylitis patients. What the study reported, not specific to this receptor: Some motif variants were previously reported in synovial fluid and blood of reactive arthritis patients, suggesting common disease-initiation mechanisms. According to the report, matched synovial fluid samples from ankylosing spondylitis patients were significantly enriched for the disease-linked clones. The disease-linked clones showed a CD8+ phenotype and occurred at relatively low frequencies in peripheral blood. A TCR beta motif of seven or eight highly homologous amino acid variants appeared characteristic of blood from ankylosing spondylitis patients.

This clonotype appeared many times. What antigen it recognizes has not been identified. No base-level quality is on record; no much larger clone is a single base apart. The listed sequencing device is Illumina HiSeq 2500. TCR beta libraries were prepared by quantitative 5'-RACE with molecular barcodes. As for the original processing: Disease-linked TCR variants were identified with a new computational method built on a probabilistic model of VDJ rearrangement. The public reads were run again by TCRdb, first through fastp at Q25 and then through MiXCR, and only productive beta chains were kept. Duplicate CDR3 protein sequences are folded into a single record with the most common DNA and genes. TCRdb's processing, not the authors', yielded these V and J calls. The sample table lists 25,000 to 40,000 distinct CDR3 sequences, approximately 7.1% of them with a count of one. About 10% of the sample is held by the ten biggest clonotypes.

Looking up the germline V gene yields CDR1 KGHDR and CDR2 SFDVKD. From its cysteine to its phenylalanine, the CDR3 spans 15 amino acids. The only DNA kept is the CDR3, 45 bases in frame from the first base. Trimmed from V: 5 bases; trimmed from J: 9 bases; junction bases lacking a gene match: 11. The TCR was taken from a male donor with ankylosing spondylitis or in good health (not recorded which). The chain is made from TRBV24-1 and TRBJ2-2, and TRBD2 matches 7 of the central bases. The sequenced material came from blood, either unsorted or a sorted T cell fraction (not recorded which). The DNA sequence is TGTGCCACCAGTGTTGCCGGCGCGGGGGACCGGGAGCTGTTTTTT. Its protein product is CATSVAGAGDRELFF.